What follows describes a single T cell receptor (beta chain). CDR3 length: 12 residues. The V gene's germline CDR1 is SQVTM and CDR2 ANQGSEA. Trimming removed 7 bases from V and 4 bases from J, with 13 bases in between. The data belong to a study of CD8+ T cells in alopecia areata. Lesional scalp tissue (obtained by punch biopsy) and peripheral blood were collected from alopecia areata patients. The sequencing template was cDNA reverse transcribed from extracted RNA. Some clones are missing from TCRdb's copy, which holds only in-frame ones; the method was immunoSEQ multiplex PCR. The sample has approximately 140,000 clones; 40% to 50% are singletons.

This chain connects TRBV29-1 to TRBJ1-2, with a possible D match to TRBD1 (5 bases). The receptor was derived from a human donor with alopecia areata. Sequencing input: CD4+ T cells sorted from blood. The DNA of the CDR3 is TGCAGCGCCCGGGACGATAGCTATGGCTACACCTTC. The encoded protein is CSARDDSYGYTF.